A single sample gave rise to the 5 T cell receptor beta chains below, sequenced in a study of blood T cell repertoires in COVID-19 (dated by TCRdb to 2020 to 2021). The library was generated by the immunoSEQ multiplex PCR assay. As stored in TCRdb, this immuneACCESS dataset retains in-frame rearrangements with V and J assigned. A fraction of the clones does not appear; measured against another copy, unresolved V genes explain less than half of the discrepancy, and the remainder lacks a known reason. The sample includes 75,000 to 95,000 clones, with over 70% observed a single time. The ten largest clones take up roughly 1.1% of the sample. The sequencing sample was made of peripheral blood. All receptors come from a human donor in a cohort sampled during active COVID-19.

A single count supports this clone. The chain employs TRBV5-4 and TRBJ2-2; TRBD1 is a possible D gene (6 bases). This CDR3 contains 16 residues. V gave up 7 bases and J gave up 5 bases, with 21 bases separating them. Germline-derived CDR1 and CDR2 are SGHNT and YYREEE (reference sequence). The CDR3, as DNA: TGTGCCAGCGGGGAATTTACAGGGCCTCAGACCGGGGAGCTGTTTTTT. As protein: CASGEFTGPQTGELFF.

The chain has TRBV27 and TRBJ2-1, with TRBD1 as a possible D gene (7 bases). The germline V and J ends were trimmed by 3 bases and 2 bases, with 11 bases remaining between them. The CDR3 is made up of 15 amino acids. Germline values: CDR1 MNHEY, CDR2 SMNVEV (reference sequence). CDR3 loop: CASSFRGEAYNEQFF. The CDR3, as DNA: TGTGCCAGCAGTTTCAGGGGGGAAGCCTACAATGAGCAGTTCTTC.

This rearrangement joins TRBV11-2 to TRBJ1-2, with 9 positions matching TRBD1. CDR1 is SGHAT, CDR2 FQNNGV, per germline. The CDR3 length is 17 residues. Trimming cost V 0 bases and J 8 bases; bases outside gene matches: 13. The CDR3 reads CASSLDIGQGMIGGYTF. In nucleotides, the CDR3 is TGTGCCAGCAGCTTAGATATAGGACAGGGGATGATTGGCGGCTACACCTTC.

The chain joins TRBV3-1 (or the pseudogene TRBV3-2) to TRBJ2-7; D is perhaps TRBD2 (6 bases). V was pared by 7 bases and J by 3 bases, with 10 bases between. The CDR3 has 12 amino acids. The germline V gene has CDR1 LGHDT and CDR2 YNNKEL (reference sequence). CDR3 sequence (DNA): TGTGCCAGCACGGGGGAGAACTACGAGCAGTACTTC. This sequence encodes CASTGENYEQYF.

In the case of this clone: One end of the junction varies from germline; a read error may be responsible. The chain is built from TRBV7-9 and TRBJ1-2; maybe TRBD1 (5 bases). The CDR3 is made up of 12 amino acids. Germline CDR1 is SEHNR and CDR2 is FQNEAQ (reference sequence). The CDR3 nucleotides are TGTGCCAGCAGCTTAGGAGGTGGTGGGACTTACTTC. Translating gives CASSLGGGGTYF.